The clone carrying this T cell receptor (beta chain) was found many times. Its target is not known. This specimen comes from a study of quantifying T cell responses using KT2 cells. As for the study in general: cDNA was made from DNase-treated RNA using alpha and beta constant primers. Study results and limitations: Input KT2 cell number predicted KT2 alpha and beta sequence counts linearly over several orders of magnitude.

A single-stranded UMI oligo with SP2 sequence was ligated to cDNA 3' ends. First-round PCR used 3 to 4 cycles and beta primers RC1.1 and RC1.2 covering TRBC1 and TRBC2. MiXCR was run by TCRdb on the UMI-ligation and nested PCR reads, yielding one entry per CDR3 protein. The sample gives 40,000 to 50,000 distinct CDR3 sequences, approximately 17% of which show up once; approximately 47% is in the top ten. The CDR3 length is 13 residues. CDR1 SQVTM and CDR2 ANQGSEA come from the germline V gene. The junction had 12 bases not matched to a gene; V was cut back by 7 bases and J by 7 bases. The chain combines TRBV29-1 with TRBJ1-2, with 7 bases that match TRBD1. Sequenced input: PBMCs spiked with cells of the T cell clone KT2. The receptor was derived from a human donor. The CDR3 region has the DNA TGCAGCGCATTGACAGGGAGTGAGAGTGGCTACACCTTC. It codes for CSALTGSESGYTF.